The TCR beta chain described here comes from a study of blood T cell repertoires in COVID-19. About the research overall: Material from acute and convalescent COVID-19 was sourced from the United States, Italy and Spain. Sources were T cells, B-cell-depleted T cells, or PBMCs; the material itself was cDNA or gDNA.

In the original workflow: Reference gene primer amplification yielded estimated nucleated cell counts. The assay was immunoSEQ multiplex PCR, and TCRdb's table has in-frame clones only and misses some. The V and J calls and clone size come from that table; D and trimming were worked out from the DNA. This sample has 390,000 or so clones, with 75% to 90% found just once. This TCR was sampled from a woman under 40 with active or convalescent COVID-19. The sequenced sample consisted of peripheral blood.

Written as DNA, the CDR3 is TGTGCCAGCGGAGGGACAGGGAGAAGGTATGGCTACACCTTC. Its translation: CASGGTGRRYGYTF. The chain carries TRBV6-5 and TRBJ1-2; 9 nucleotides align to TRBD1. The V segment lost 8 bases and the J segment 5 bases; nucleotides outside the gene matches: 9. CDR1 is MNHEY, CDR2 SVGAGI, per germline. This CDR3 is 14 amino acids long.